These T cell receptor beta chains were read from a single sample in a study of blood T cell repertoires in COVID-19. Profiling relied on immunoSEQ multiplex PCR, and the TCRdb table lists in-frame clones only, not all of them. The sample gives around 86,000 clones, about 85% of which show up once; around 11% is in the top ten. The sequenced material came from peripheral blood. All receptors derive from a human donor in a cohort sampled during active COVID-19. Both conserved end residues are part of each CDR3. The D gene is left open where the match is weak. A clone size is listed for some rows: how often the clone was seen (once, few, many), or a class if it is expanded.

CDR3: CAISEAARVGSNYGYTF
DNA: TGTGCCATCAGTGAGGCCGCCAGGGTCGGTTCTAACTATGGCTACACCTTC
V: TRBV10-3
size: few
J: TRBJ1-2
D: .

CDR3: CASSSPQGGQYF
DNA: TGTGCCAGCAGCTCCCCGCAGGGGGGGCAGTACTTC
V: TRBV7-8
size: .
J: TRBJ2-7
D: .

CDR3: CASSRKEGAREKLFF
DNA: TGTGCCAGCAGCCGCAAGGAGGGGGCTCGGGAAAAACTGTTTTTT
V: TRBV5-4
size: few
J: TRBJ1-4
D: TRBD1

CDR3: CASSLDRGSYEQYF
DNA: TGTGCCAGCAGCTTAGACAGGGGTTCCTACGAGCAGTACTTC
V: TRBV5-8
size: .
J: TRBJ2-7
D: TRBD1

CDR3: CASSTGGERGYTF
DNA: TGTGCCAGCAGCACCGGGGGGGAGCGAGGCTACACCTTC
V: TRBV7-8
size: .
J: TRBJ1-2
D: .

CDR3: CASSLSRGPDTQYF
DNA: TGTGCCAGCAGTTTATCGAGGGGGCCAGATACGCAGTATTTT
V: TRBV27
size: .
J: TRBJ2-3
D: TRBD1

CDR3: CASSSLAGDEQFF
DNA: TGTGCCAGCAGTTCCCTGGCGGGAGATGAGCAGTTCTTC
V: TRBV28
size: medium-sized
J: TRBJ2-1
D: TRBD2

CDR3: CASSDSAGGAYGYTF
DNA: TGTGCCAGCAGTGACTCGGCAGGGGGCGCCTATGGCTACACCTTC
V: TRBV6-4
size: .
J: TRBJ1-2
D: TRBD1

CDR3: CASSLAELAGAYEQYF
DNA: TGCGCCAGCAGCTTGGCCGAACTAGCGGGAGCCTACGAGCAGTACTTC
V: TRBV5-1
size: .
J: TRBJ2-7
D: TRBD2

CDR3: CASRDRGAPLSTQYF
DNA: TGTGCCAGTAGGGACAGGGGCGCCCCTTTGTCGACCCAGTACTTC
V: TRBV19
size: .
J: TRBJ2-5
D: TRBD1

CDR3: CASSTGEAGYTF
DNA: TGTGCCAGCAGCACAGGGGAGGCTGGCTACACCTTC
V: TRBV28
size: .
J: TRBJ1-2
D: TRBD1

CDR3: CSVGGGTEAFF
DNA: TGCAGCGTTGGGGGGGGGACTGAAGCTTTCTTT
V: TRBV29-1
size: .
J: TRBJ1-1
D: .